This section outlines one TCR beta chain sequence together with its context. This sample is drawn from a study of T cell changes during pregnancy in multiple sclerosis. This table comes from immunoSEQ multiplex PCR, and its TCRdb copy is limited to in-frame clones, with some not included. The profile covers about 40,000 clones, with 90% to 95% appearing a single time and approximately 8.4% taken by the ten largest. This clonotype was obtained from a female donor with multiple sclerosis, enrolled in a pregnancy study. The source was CD8+ T cells from peripheral blood mononuclear cells, collected before pregnancy.

CDR3 in amino acids: CASSLGLVYNEQFF. CDR3 DNA: TGTGCCAGCAGCTTGGGACTAGTCTACAATGAGCAGTTCTTC. This chain uses TRBV5-6 with TRBJ2-1, with D maybe TRBD2 (6 bases). Deletions cut 0 bases from V and 3 bases from J, with 7 bases between. This CDR3 has 14 amino acids. Germline V CDR1 and CDR2: SGHDT, YYEEEE. The complete variable domain, with remaining parts taken from reference TRBV5-6 and TRBJ2-1, reads DAGVTQSPTHLIKTRGQQVTLRCSPKSGHDTVSWYQQALGQGPQFIFQYYEEEERQRGNFPDRFSGHQFPNYSSELNVNALLLGDSALYLCASSLGLVYNEQFFGPGTRLTVL.